The rows below give T cell receptor beta chains drawn from one sample of a study of T cell repertoires in cytomegalovirus infection. Their target antigens are unknown. Each CDR3 protein gets one entry after TCRdb re-called the reads with MiXCR. The repertoire holds some 320,000 distinct CDR3 sequences, with about 29% as singletons. The material sequenced was cultured PBMCs, taken from culture after CMV antigen stimulation. The receptors originated from a human donor in good health (CMV status not recorded). Some clones in this sample may be carry-over from other donors' samples. Both conserved end residues are part of each CDR3. Each record gives: D gene, clone size, V gene, J gene, CDR3 DNA, CDR3 protein. The D gene is left open where the match is weak. Clone size is not always given. Where it is, it says once, few, many or a class for expanded clones.

-	few	TRBV5-4	TRBJ1-1	TGTGCCAGCAGCTTAGGCGCCACTGAAGCTTTCTTT	CASSLGATEAFF
TRBD1	-	TRBV7-8	TRBJ2-2	TGTGCCAGCAGCTTCCAGACAGGGGGCACCGGGGAGCTGTTTTTT	CASSFQTGGTGELFF
-	-	TRBV7-9	TRBJ2-6	TGTGCCAGCAGCTTAGCTCGCCTTGGGGGGACAAGACCCTCTGGGGCCAACGTCCTGACTTTC	CASSLARLGGTRPSGANVLTF
-	-	TRBV7-2	TRBJ2-1	TGTGCCAGCAGCTTAGATGGAGCACCCTACAATGAGCAGTTCTTC	CASSLDGAPYNEQFF
TRBD1	-	TRBV19	TRBJ1-2	TGTGCCAGTAAACGGGACAGGGTAATTTCAGCTAACTATGGCTACACCTTC	CASKRDRVISANYGYTF
-	-	TRBV10-3	TRBJ1-1	TGTGCCATCAGTGAAACGGGGGCCACGACTGAAGCTTTCTTT	CAISETGATTEAFF
-	few	TRBV12-3/TRBV12-4	TRBJ2-1	TGTGCCAGCAGTTTACGCCGGGAGCGCTTTGAGCAGTTCTTC	CASSLRRERFEQFF
TRBD2	-	TRBV6-6	TRBJ2-1	TGTGCCAGCAGTTATGAACTAGCGGGAGGGCCGAGCAATGAGCAGTTCTTC	CASSYELAGGPSNEQFF
-	once	TRBV30	TRBJ2-7	TGTGCCTGGAGTGTGGCAGGTGCAGCCGAGCAGTACTTC	CAWSVAGAAEQYF
-	-	TRBV14	TRBJ2-7	TGTGCCAGCAGCGTCAGTGTGAGGGAGCAGTACTTC	CASSVSVREQYF
-	-	TRBV6-1	TRBJ2-2	TGTGCCAGCAGGAGGGGGGACGCGAACACCGGGGAGCTGTTTTTT	CASRRGDANTGELFF
TRBD2	-	TRBV19	TRBJ2-7	TGTGCCAGTAGTATGAGGGAGGGCCCGGTGGAGCAGTACTTC	CASSMREGPVEQYF
-	once	TRBV29-1	TRBJ1-1	TGCAGCGTTGGTTTCACAGGGTCGTCCACTGAAGCTTTCTTT	CSVGFTGSSTEAFF
-	few	TRBV5-1	TRBJ2-1	TGCGCCAGCAGCGACTGGCTCCACAATGAGCAGTTCTTC	CASSDWLHNEQFF
-	few	TRBV20-1	TRBJ2-3	TGCAGTGCTAGTGAGCCGACGGACACAGATACGCAGTATTTT	CSASEPTDTDTQYF
-	few	TRBV20-1	TRBJ2-1	TGCAGTGCCTTTAGCGGCTCCTACAATGAGCAGTTCTTC	CSAFSGSYNEQFF
-	-	TRBV11-2	TRBJ2-2	TGTGCCAGCAGCTACGGGGGTGCCGGGGAGCTGTTTTTT	CASSYGGAGELFF
TRBD2	few	TRBV19	TRBJ2-1	TGTGCCAGTAGTACCCCCCGGGGGGACCTAGCCTACAATGAGCAGTTCTTC	CASSTPRGDLAYNEQFF
TRBD2	few	TRBV3-1	TRBJ2-1	TGTGCCAGCGTCCGGGAGGGAGGCTACAATGAGCAGTTCTTC	CASVREGGYNEQFF
-	-	TRBV12-5	TRBJ1-1	TGTGCTAGTGGTTTCGGGCAGGCCTTTGGAGAAGCTTTGTTT	CASGFGQAFGEALF
TRBD1	few	TRBV24-1	TRBJ1-1	TGTGCCACCAGTGAGGGACAGGGGAACACTGAAGCTTTCTTT	CATSEGQGNTEAFF
-	few	TRBV20-1	TRBJ1-1	TGCAGTGCTAGAGGAACCAGGGGTATGAACACTGAAGCTTTCTTT	CSARGTRGMNTEAFF
-	-	TRBV2	TRBJ2-6	TGTGCCAGCAGTGAATTCAGGTCTGGGGCCAACGTCCTGACTTTC	CASSEFRSGANVLTF
-	-	TRBV28	TRBJ1-5	TGTGCCAGCAGTTTAAGCGACTATCAGCCCCAGCATTTT	CASSLSDYQPQHF
TRBD1	-	TRBV20-1	TRBJ2-7	TGCAGTGCCCTACCGGGACAGAACTACGAGCAGTACTTC	CSALPGQNYEQYF
-	few	TRBV7-2	TRBJ1-2	TGTGCCAGCAGCTCCCGGACCGAACTCTATGGCTACACCTTC	CASSSRTELYGYTF
-	few	TRBV6-1	TRBJ1-5	TGTGCCAGCAGTGGGACTTATAGCAATCAGCCCCAGCATTTT	CASSGTYSNQPQHF
-	few	TRBV29-1	TRBJ2-2	TGCAGCGTTGAAGATCTCGGGACAACTTCTACCGGGGAGCTGTTTTTT	CSVEDLGTTSTGELFF
TRBD1	few	TRBV12-5	TRBJ1-1	TGTGCTAGTGGCCCGGGACAGGGCGCCACTGAAGCTTTCTTT	CASGPGQGATEAFF
-	-	TRBV2	TRBJ1-5	TGTGCCAGCAGTGAAGTCAGCGGGGGAAATCAGCCCCAGCATTTT	CASSEVSGGNQPQHF
TRBD1	-	TRBV6-6	TRBJ1-4	TGTGCCAGCAAGACAGGGATTTCACAGGGGGCTAATGAAAAACTGTTTTTT	CASKTGISQGANEKLFF
-	once	TRBV6-5	TRBJ2-3	TGTGCCAGCAGCCGCAGGGGCGATCCAACTAGCACAGATACGCAGTATTTT	CASSRRGDPTSTDTQYF